This TCR beta chain was obtained from a study of blood T cell repertoires in COVID-19. The CDR3 consists of 18 residues. V lost 2 bases to trimming and J lost 0 bases; unmatched junction nucleotides: 7. Looked up from germline, CDR1 is SGHAT and CDR2 is FQNNGV. Repertoires were generated with immunoSEQ multiplex PCR, while TCRdb's copy carries only in-frame clones and drops some. The sample lists around 250,000 clones; around 83% were seen once. This chain connects TRBV11-2 to TRBJ2-1; 10 nucleotides line up with TRBD2. This TCR was sampled from a woman under 30 with acute or convalescent COVID-19. The sequenced material came from peripheral blood. The CDR3 bases are TGTGCCAGCAGCTTACGGGCTAGCGGGAGTGTCTCCTACAATGAGCAGTTCTTC. Translated, it gives CASSLRASGSVSYNEQFF.